One TCR beta chain is described in this entry. Antigen specificity is unknown. The CDR3 spans 13 residues. The germline gives CDR1 SNHLY, CDR2 FYNNEI. V lost 6 bases, J lost 8 bases, and 7 bases stayed unmatched. This record comes from a study of T cells after yellow fever vaccination. Study results and limitations: In FACS-sorted repertoires, abundant clonotypes from the bulk population could appear as contaminants. A minor fraction of clonotypes spanned both CD4 and CD8 compartments. After the booster, over 95% of CD4 and roughly nine tenths of CD8 primary-response clones were re-detected.

5'RACE template switching produced TCR cDNA carrying a universal primer site and UMIs. One entry per CDR3 protein results from TCRdb running MiXCR on the 5' RACE reads. The repertoire holds 300,000 to 400,000 distinct CDR3 sequences, about 10% seen once, with 3% to 3.5% in the top ten. The sequenced sample was CD4+ T cells sorted from PBMCs, obtained 45 days after the yellow fever booster vaccination. The source is a man aged 18 to 29 who received the YFV17D yellow fever vaccine. This sequence joins TRBV2 and TRBJ2-1; 7 nucleotides agree with TRBD1. This CDR3 is CASRRQGLDEQFF. The CDR3, as DNA: TGTGCCAGCAGACGACAGGGCTTGGATGAGCAGTTCTTC.